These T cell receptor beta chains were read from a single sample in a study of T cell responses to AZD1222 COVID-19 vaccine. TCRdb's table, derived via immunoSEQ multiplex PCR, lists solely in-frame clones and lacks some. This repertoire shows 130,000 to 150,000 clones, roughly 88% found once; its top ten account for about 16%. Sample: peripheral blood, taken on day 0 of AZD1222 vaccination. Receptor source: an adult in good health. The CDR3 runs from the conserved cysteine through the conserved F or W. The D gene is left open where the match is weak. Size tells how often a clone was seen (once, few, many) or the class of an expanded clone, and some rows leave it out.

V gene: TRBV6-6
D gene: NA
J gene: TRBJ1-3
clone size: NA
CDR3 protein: CASSPLGGNTIYF
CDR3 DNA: TGTGCCAGCAGTCCGCTGGGCGGAAACACCATATATTTT

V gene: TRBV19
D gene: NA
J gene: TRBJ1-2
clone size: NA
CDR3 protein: CASSMQINYGYTF
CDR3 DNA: TGTGCCAGTAGTATGCAGATTAACTATGGCTACACCTTC

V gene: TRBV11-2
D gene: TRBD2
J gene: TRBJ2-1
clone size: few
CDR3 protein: CASSLDPRLAGRGYNEQFF
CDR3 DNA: TGTGCCAGCAGCTTAGACCCAAGACTAGCGGGGCGGGGCTACAATGAGCAGTTCTTC

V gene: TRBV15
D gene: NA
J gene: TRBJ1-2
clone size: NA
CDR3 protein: CATSRDRNGYTF
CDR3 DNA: TGTGCCACCAGCAGAGACAGAAATGGCTACACCTTC

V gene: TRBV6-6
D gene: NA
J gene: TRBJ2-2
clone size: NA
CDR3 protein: CASKAPGRNTGELFF
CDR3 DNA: TGTGCCAGCAAGGCCCCCGGAAGGAACACCGGGGAGCTGTTTTTT

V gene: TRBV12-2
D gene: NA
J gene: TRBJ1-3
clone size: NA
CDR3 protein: CASRLEAESSGNTIYF
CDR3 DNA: TGTGCAAGTCGCTTAGAGGCGGAGAGCTCTGGAAACACCATATATTTT

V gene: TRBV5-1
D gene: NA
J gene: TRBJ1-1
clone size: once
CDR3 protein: CASSLASPTGHSIGTEAFF
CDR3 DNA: TGCGCCAGCAGCTTGGCTTCTCCAACAGGGCATTCGATAGGCACTGAAGCTTTCTTT

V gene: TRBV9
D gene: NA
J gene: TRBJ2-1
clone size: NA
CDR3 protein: CASSQLAGSYNEQFF
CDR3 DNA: TGTGCCAGCAGCCAACTAGCCGGGTCCTACAATGAGCAGTTCTTC

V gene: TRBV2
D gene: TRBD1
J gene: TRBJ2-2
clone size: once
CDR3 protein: CASRRTGGDTGELFF
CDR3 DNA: TGTGCCAGCAGGCGGACAGGGGGGGACACCGGGGAGCTGTTTTTT

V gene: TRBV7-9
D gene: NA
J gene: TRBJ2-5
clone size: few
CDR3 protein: CASSISGDPSPRVAQYF
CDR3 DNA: TGTGCCAGCAGCATCTCCGGGGATCCGTCCCCAAGAGTGGCCCAGTACTTC

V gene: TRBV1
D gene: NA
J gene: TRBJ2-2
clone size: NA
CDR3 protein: CTSSHPPRDTGELFF
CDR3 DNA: TGCACCAGCAGCCACCCCCCACGGGACACCGGGGAGCTGTTTTTT

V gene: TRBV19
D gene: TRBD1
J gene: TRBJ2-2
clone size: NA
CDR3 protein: CANSRDRGNTGELFF
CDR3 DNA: TGTGCCAACTCAAGGGACAGGGGGAACACCGGGGAGCTGTTTTTT

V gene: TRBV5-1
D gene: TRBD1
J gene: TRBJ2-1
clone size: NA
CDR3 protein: CASSLGQEGNEQFF
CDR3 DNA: TGCGCCAGCAGCTTAGGACAGGAAGGCAATGAGCAGTTCTTC

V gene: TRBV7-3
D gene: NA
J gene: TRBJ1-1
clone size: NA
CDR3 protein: CASSLWKNTEAFF
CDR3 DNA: TGTGCCAGCAGCTTATGGAAAAACACTGAAGCTTTCTTT

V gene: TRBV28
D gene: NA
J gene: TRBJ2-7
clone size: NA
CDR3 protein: CASSLSAYEQYF
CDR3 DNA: TGTGCCAGCAGTTTATCTGCCTACGAGCAGTACTTC

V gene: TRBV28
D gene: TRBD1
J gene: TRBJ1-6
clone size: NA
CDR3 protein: CASSLWTGGSPLHF
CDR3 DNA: TGTGCCAGCAGTTTATGGACAGGGGGATCACCCCTCCACTTT

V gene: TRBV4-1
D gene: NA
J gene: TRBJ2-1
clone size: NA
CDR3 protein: CASSQRSSSEQFF
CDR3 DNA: TGCGCCAGCAGCCAAAGGTCTAGCTCTGAGCAGTTCTTC

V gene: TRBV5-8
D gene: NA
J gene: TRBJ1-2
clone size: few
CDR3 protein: CASSRDLGGSGYTF
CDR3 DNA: TGTGCCAGCAGCCGGGACCTAGGGGGGTCTGGCTACACCTTC

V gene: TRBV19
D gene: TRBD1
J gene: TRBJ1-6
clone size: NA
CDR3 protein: CASRSPTGARSPLHF
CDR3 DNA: TGTGCTAGTAGGTCCCCGACAGGGGCGCGGTCACCCCTCCACTTT

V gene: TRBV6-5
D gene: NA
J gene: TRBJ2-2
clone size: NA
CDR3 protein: CASSFETRNTGELFF
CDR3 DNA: TGTGCCAGCAGTTTTGAGACTAGGAACACCGGGGAGCTGTTTTTT

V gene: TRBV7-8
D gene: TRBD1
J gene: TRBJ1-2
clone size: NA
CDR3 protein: CASSLGLFGTGVGSGYTF
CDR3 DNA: TGTGCCAGCAGCTTAGGGCTCTTCGGGACAGGGGTAGGAAGTGGCTACACCTTC

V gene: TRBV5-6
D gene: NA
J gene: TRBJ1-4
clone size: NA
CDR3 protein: CASSPARAPGNEKLFF
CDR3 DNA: TGTGCCAGCAGCCCGGCGAGGGCCCCCGGTAATGAAAAACTGTTTTTT

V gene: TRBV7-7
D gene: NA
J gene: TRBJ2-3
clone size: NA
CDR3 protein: CASSIGASYSDTQYF
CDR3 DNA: TGTGCCAGCAGCATCGGGGCCAGTTATTCAGATACGCAGTATTTT

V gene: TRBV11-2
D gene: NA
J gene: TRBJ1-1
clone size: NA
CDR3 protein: CASSLTPRAGHTEAFF
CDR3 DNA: TGTGCCAGCAGCTTAACCCCCAGGGCAGGGCACACTGAAGCTTTCTTT

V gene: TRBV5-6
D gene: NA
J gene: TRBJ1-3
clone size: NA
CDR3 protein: CASSLGGAGNTIYF
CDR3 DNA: TGTGCCAGCAGCTTGGGAGGTGCTGGAAACACCATATATTTT

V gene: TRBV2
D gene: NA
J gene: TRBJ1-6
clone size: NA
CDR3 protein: CARRQPNSPLHF
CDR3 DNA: TGTGCCAGACGACAGCCTAATTCACCCCTCCACTTT

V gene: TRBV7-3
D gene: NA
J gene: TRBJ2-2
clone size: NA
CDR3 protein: CASSLLRGTGELFF
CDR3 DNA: TGTGCCAGCAGCCTGCTGAGAGGGACCGGGGAGCTGTTTTTT

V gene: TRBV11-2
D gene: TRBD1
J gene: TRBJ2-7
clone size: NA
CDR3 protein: CASSFSTGGYEQYF
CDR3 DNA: TGTGCCAGCAGCTTCTCGACAGGGGGCTACGAGCAGTACTTC

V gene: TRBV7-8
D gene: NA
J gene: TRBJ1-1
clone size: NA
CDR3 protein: CASSLAQVGAEAFF
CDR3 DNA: TGTGCCAGCAGCTTAGCGCAGGTAGGGGCTGAAGCTTTCTTT

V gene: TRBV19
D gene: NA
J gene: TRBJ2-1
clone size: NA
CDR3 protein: CASKGGRRNEQFF
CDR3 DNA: TGTGCCAGTAAGGGGGGGCGTCGGAATGAGCAGTTCTTC

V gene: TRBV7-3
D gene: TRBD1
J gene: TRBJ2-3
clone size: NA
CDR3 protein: CASSPTGGSTDTQYF
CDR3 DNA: TGTGCCAGCAGTCCGACAGGGGGGTCGACAGATACGCAGTATTTT

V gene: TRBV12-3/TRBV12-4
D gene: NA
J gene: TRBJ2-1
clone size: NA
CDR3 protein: CASGFYYNEQFF
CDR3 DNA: TGTGCCAGCGGATTTTACTACAATGAGCAGTTCTTC

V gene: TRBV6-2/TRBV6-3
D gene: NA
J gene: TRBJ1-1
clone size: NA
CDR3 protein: CASSYLRLNTEAFF
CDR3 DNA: TGTGCCAGCAGTTACCTCAGGTTGAACACTGAAGCTTTCTTT

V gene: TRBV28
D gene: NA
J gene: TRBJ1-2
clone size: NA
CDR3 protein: CASSLQGYGYTF
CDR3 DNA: TGTGCCAGCAGTTTGCAGGGCTATGGCTACACCTTC

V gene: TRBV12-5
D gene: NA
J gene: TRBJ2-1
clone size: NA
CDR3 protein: CASGSGGLYNEQFF
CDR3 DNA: TGTGCTAGTGGTTCAGGGGGGCTTTACAATGAGCAGTTCTTC

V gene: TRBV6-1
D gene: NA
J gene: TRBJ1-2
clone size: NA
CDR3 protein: CASSLVQEYGYTF
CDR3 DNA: TGTGCCAGCAGTTTGGTGCAGGAATATGGCTACACCTTC